This is a list of T cell receptor beta chains from one sample in a study of blood T cell repertoires in COVID-19. Here immunoSEQ multiplex PCR was the method, and the copy in TCRdb shows in-frame clones only, minus some. Found here are under 150,000 clones, 85% to 90% of them singletons; the top ten hold roughly a tenth. Material: peripheral blood. These receptors all come from a man in his fifties with active or convalescent COVID-19. CDR3s include the opening cysteine and the closing phenylalanine or tryptophan. The D gene is left open where the match is weak. Clone size, where shown, is once, few, many, or a class for clones that have expanded.

J gene	clone size	D gene	V gene	CDR3 DNA	CDR3 protein
TRBJ1-6	.	.	TRBV7-3	TGTGCCAGCAGCCGGACCGGGACAATAGGTTCACCCCTCCACTTT	CASSRTGTIGSPLHF
TRBJ1-1	.	.	TRBV7-6	TGTGCCAGCAGGTCAACCCTTGGAGCCCTGAACACTGAAGCTTTCTTT	CASRSTLGALNTEAFF
TRBJ2-5	.	TRBD1	TRBV9	TGTGCCAGCAGCTGGGGACAGGGCGGCGCGACCCAGTACTTC	CASSWGQGGATQYF
TRBJ1-1	.	TRBD1	TRBV18	TGTGCCAGCTCACCAAGACAGGGTGACACTGAAGCTTTCTTT	CASSPRQGDTEAFF
TRBJ2-5	.	TRBD1	TRBV5-1	TGCGCCAGCAGCTTGGCAACAGGGGATGAAGAGACCCAGTACTTC	CASSLATGDEETQYF
TRBJ2-2	.	.	TRBV10-3	TGTGCCATCAGTGCCCAGGGGAACGGGGAGCTGTTTTTT	CAISAQGNGELFF
TRBJ1-2	.	.	TRBV28	TGTGCCAGCAGTTTCCAGGAACGTGGCTACACCTTC	CASSFQERGYTF
TRBJ2-1	.	.	TRBV3-1/TRBV3-2	TGTGCCAGCAGCCAGAGAGGTGGAACTCACAATGAGCAGTTCTTC	CASSQRGGTHNEQFF
TRBJ1-2	.	.	TRBV27	TGTGCCAGCAAGGGGAAGGGGGGCTACACCTTC	CASKGKGGYTF
TRBJ1-5	few	TRBD1	TRBV28	TGTGCCAGCAGCCACGGACAGGACCCCCAGCCCCAGCATTTT	CASSHGQDPQPQHF
TRBJ2-3	.	TRBD2	TRBV29-1	TGCAGCGTTAGGACTAGCGGGAGGTTAAATACGCAGTATTTT	CSVRTSGRLNTQYF
TRBJ2-3	.	.	TRBV7-8	TGTGCCAGCAGCTTCGGACATAGCACAGATACGCAGTATTTT	CASSFGHSTDTQYF
TRBJ2-5	.	TRBD1	TRBV19	TGTGCCAGTAGTATGGGATGGACAGGGAAAGAGACCCAGTACTTC	CASSMGWTGKETQYF
TRBJ1-1	.	.	TRBV5-4	TGTGCCAGCAGCTTACGAGGGTCTGAAGCTTTCTTT	CASSLRGSEAFF
TRBJ1-1	.	.	TRBV12-3/TRBV12-4	TGTGCCAGCAGTTCAGGGAAGGGCACTGAAGCTTTCTTT	CASSSGKGTEAFF
TRBJ1-1	.	.	TRBV2	TGTGCCAGCAGTGAAGGTAATGCCAGAGGCGTAACCGGTGTGAAAGCTTTCTTT	CASSEGNARGVTGVKAFF
TRBJ2-7	once	TRBD2	TRBV2	TGTGCCAGCAGTGTGGCTAGCGGGATCGGTGAGCAGTACTTC	CASSVASGIGEQYF
TRBJ2-3	.	.	TRBV5-1	TGCGCCAGCAGCTCGCGAGATACGCAGTATTTT	CASSSRDTQYF
TRBJ2-7	few	.	TRBV24-1	TGTGCCACCGGGCAACTTGGTGAGCAGTACTTC	CATGQLGEQYF
TRBJ2-5	once	TRBD2	TRBV29-1	TGCAGCTGGGGAGCGGGAGGGCCAGAGACCCAGTACTTC	CSWGAGGPETQYF
TRBJ1-4	.	TRBD1	TRBV4-3	TGCGCCAGCAGCCAGGGACAGAGTAATGAAAAACTGTTTTTT	CASSQGQSNEKLFF
TRBJ1-2	.	.	TRBV19	TGTGCCAGTAGACCCGGAGGAGAAGGTTATGGCTACACCTTC	CASRPGGEGYGYTF
TRBJ1-5	.	TRBD1	TRBV28	TGTGCCAGCAGCTCCGGTCAGGGGGCTAACAATCAGCCCCAGCATTTT	CASSSGQGANNQPQHF
TRBJ1-6	.	.	TRBV9	TGTGCCAGCAGCGTAGTGGACACAAATTCACCCCTCCACTTT	CASSVVDTNSPLHF
TRBJ2-2	.	TRBD1	TRBV7-8	TGTGCCAGCAGCTTAGTCCCGGGACAGGGTAGGTCGAGCACCGGGGAGCTGTTTTTT	CASSLVPGQGRSSTGELFF
TRBJ2-6	.	TRBD1	TRBV27	TGTGCCAGCAGTCAGGACAGGGGGCGATCTGGGGCCAACGTCCTGACTTTC	CASSQDRGRSGANVLTF
TRBJ2-1	.	.	TRBV24-1	TGTGCCACCAGTGGCCTTGTAGCTGGCGAGCAGTTCTTC	CATSGLVAGEQFF
TRBJ1-1	.	.	TRBV2	TGTGCCAGCAGTTTTGGTGGGGGGGGAACTGAAGCTTTCTTT	CASSFGGGGTEAFF
TRBJ1-3	.	TRBD1	TRBV29-1	TGCAGCGTTGAAGATCAAACGGACAGGGTCGGAAACACCATATATTTT	CSVEDQTDRVGNTIYF
TRBJ2-1	.	.	TRBV18	TGTGCCAGCTCCCCCGCGGGCCCATCCCCCCCGTTCTTC	CASSPAGPSPPFF
TRBJ2-1	few	.	TRBV11-2	TGTGCCAGCACTTTGCAGTACAATGAGCAGTTCTTC	CASTLQYNEQFF
TRBJ1-2	.	.	TRBV27	TGTGCCAGCGGGAGGGTTACGGGGTTGGAGAATGGCTACACCTTC	CASGRVTGLENGYTF
TRBJ2-4	.	TRBD1	TRBV28	TGTGCCAGCAGTCCCTCCGGGACAGGGGGGAACATTCAGTACTTC	CASSPSGTGGNIQYF
TRBJ1-2	.	.	TRBV4-3	TGCGCCAGCAGCCAAGATTCGGGGGGAATTATGAGATACACCTTC	CASSQDSGGIMRYTF
TRBJ2-1	.	TRBD1	TRBV5-1	TGCGCCAGCAGCTCCGGGACAGGGCGGTATAATGAGCAGTTCTTC	CASSSGTGRYNEQFF
TRBJ1-5	.	.	TRBV19	TGTGCCAGTAGTATTTCGGGTACCCAGAGCAATCAGCCCCAGCATTTT	CASSISGTQSNQPQHF
TRBJ1-1	few	.	TRBV19	TGTGCCAGTTCGACTGGACGGGGGAACACTGAAGCTTTCTTT	CASSTGRGNTEAFF
TRBJ1-5	.	.	TRBV9	TGTGCCAGCACCCAGGGGCCCCTGAGCAATCAGCCCCAGCATTTT	CASTQGPLSNQPQHF
TRBJ1-4	.	TRBD1	TRBV4-3	TGCGCCAGCAGCCCGATCTACAGGGGGGAAAGTGAAAAACTGTTTTTT	CASSPIYRGESEKLFF
TRBJ1-5	.	.	TRBV3-1/TRBV3-2	TGTGCCAGCAGCCAAGCTCCTTCCTTTGAGCCCCAGCATTTT	CASSQAPSFEPQHF
TRBJ2-5	.	TRBD2	TRBV3-1/TRBV3-2	TGTGCCAGCAGGGATAGCGGGAGGCAAGAGACCCAGTACTTC	CASRDSGRQETQYF
TRBJ1-3	.	TRBD1	TRBV28	TGTGCCACCTACCGTCAGGGGGCTCGTGGAAACACCATATATTTT	CATYRQGARGNTIYF
TRBJ2-5	.	TRBD1	TRBV28	TGTGCCAGCAGTTTTACAGGGGGAGGTGGAGAGACCCAGTACTTC	CASSFTGGGGETQYF
TRBJ1-4	.	.	TRBV4-3	TGCGCCAGCAGCCAAGATCGAGGCAGGAGGTCGGAGTTACATGAAAAACTGTTTTTT	CASSQDRGRRSELHEKLFF
TRBJ1-1	.	.	TRBV25-1	TGTGCCAGCAGTCAAGGTTTCAGGGGCTATGAAGCTTTCTTT	CASSQGFRGYEAFF
TRBJ2-5	.	.	TRBV19	TGTGCCAGTACCGTGACAGGAGTAGCGATGGAGACCCAGTACTTC	CASTVTGVAMETQYF
TRBJ1-5	.	.	TRBV6-5	TGTGCCAGCAGGTCACAGGTTTGGGGCAATCAGCCCCAGCATTTT	CASRSQVWGNQPQHF
TRBJ1-1	once	.	TRBV11-2	TGTGCCAGCAGCTTAGTAAGCAGGGATGCTGGCACTGAAGCTTTCTTT	CASSLVSRDAGTEAFF
TRBJ2-3	.	.	TRBV24-1	TGTGCCACCAGTGATTTAACAGGGAGCACAGATACGCAGTATTTT	CATSDLTGSTDTQYF
TRBJ1-5	.	.	TRBV7-3	TGTGCCAGCAGCTTAATGGGGGGTCAGCCCCAGCATTTT	CASSLMGGQPQHF
TRBJ2-1	.	TRBD1	TRBV24-1	TGTGCCACCAGTGATGGGCAGGGGGCAGATGAGCAGTTCTTC	CATSDGQGADEQFF
TRBJ2-3	.	.	TRBV7-9	TGTGCCAGTACTAGGACAGATACGCAGTATTTT	CASTRTDTQYF
TRBJ2-1	.	TRBD2	TRBV11-2	TGTGCCAGCAGCTTAGTGGGACTAGCGGGAGGGCGAGGGAATGAGCAGTTCTTC	CASSLVGLAGGRGNEQFF
TRBJ1-6	few	TRBD1	TRBV19	TGTGCCAGTGCAGGGGGCAAGGTCGATAATTCACCCCTCCACTTT	CASAGGKVDNSPLHF